This entry concerns a single T cell receptor beta chain. The germline V gene has CDR1 SEHNR and CDR2 FQNEAQ (reference sequence). Trimming pared 2 bases from V and 1 base from J, leaving 5 bases between. CDR3 length: 13 amino acids. The data derive from a study of CD8 T cells in Susac syndrome. RNA totalling roughly 0.5 to 1 ug underwent reverse transcription with random hexamers. Via MiXCR, TCRdb re-called the immunoSEQ multiplex PCR reads, giving one row per CDR3 protein. The table lists 250,000 to 350,000 distinct CDR3 sequences, about 92% of them singletons. The TCR was taken from a human donor with multiple sclerosis. The rearrangement uses TRBV7-9 and TRBJ1-1; D not resolved. Sequencing used CD4+ T cells from PBMCs. In nucleotides, the CDR3 is TGTGCCAGCAGCTTACCAGGGAACACTGAAGCTTTCTTT. Translating gives CASSLPGNTEAFF. The full variable domain, its missing parts supplied by reference TRBV7-9 and TRBJ1-1, is DTGVSQNPRHKITKRGQNVTFRCDPISEHNRLYWYRQTLGQGPEFLTYFQNEAQLEKSRLLSDRFSAERPKGSFSTLEIQRTEQGDSAMYLCASSLPGNTEAFFGQGTRLTVV.